This entry lists 2 T cell receptor beta chains sequenced from one sample in a study of CD8 T cells in ankylosing spondylitis. Broader study findings: Ankylosing spondylitis blood appeared to carry a characteristic TCR beta motif of several highly homologous variants.

TCRdb reprocessed the 5' RACE reads via MiXCR and lists one record per CDR3 protein. This table has 800,000 to 900,000 distinct CDR3 sequences, 10% to 15% appearing once. Their antigen targets remain unknown. Sequences were obtained from blood, either unsorted or a sorted T cell fraction (not recorded which). The source is a male donor with ankylosing spondylitis.

The chain combines TRBV5-1 with TRBJ2-1; no definite D call. Trimming left V 2 bases short and J 5 bases short, with 14 bases between. Germline lookup yields CDR1 SGHRS and CDR2 YFSETQ. The CDR3 runs 15 residues. CDR3 DNA: TGCGCCAGCAGCTTTACGCGAGGTCCTAACAATGAGCAGTTCTTC. Residues: CASSFTRGPNNEQFF.

This clonotype appeared a few times. The rearrangement links TRBV6-1 to TRBJ1-5; no reliable D call. Germline loops: CDR1 MNHNS, CDR2 SASEGT. The length of the CDR3 is 15 residues. V was pared by 0 bases and J by 0 bases, with 6 bases between. CDR3 sequence (DNA): TGTGCCAGCAGTGAAGCTGTGTATAGCAATCAGCCCCAGCATTTT. It encodes CASSEAVYSNQPQHF.